Presented here are 4 T cell receptor beta chains from one specimen sequenced in a study of T cells expressing NK-cell markers. TCRdb reworked the 5' RACE reads into one entry per CDR3 protein, no DNA. This table lists about 180,000 distinct CDR3 sequences. Sequenced material: blood T cells: a sorted CD56 or NKG2C T cell subset, CD4+ or CD8+ T cells, or bulk PBMC T cells (not recorded which). The source is a woman aged 18 to 75 in good health.

J is TRBJ1-2 and V is TRBV15; absent DNA, TCRdb's TRBD1 call cannot be checked. CDR3 length: 14 residues. CDR1 LNHNV and CDR2 YYDKDF come from the germline V gene (reference sequence). CDR3 sequence reads: CATSRIQGAYGYTF.

The rearrangement links TRBV5-1 to TRBJ2-2; TCRdb selects TRBD2, and the lack of DNA leaves this call unchecked. Per germline, CDR1 SGHRS and CDR2 YFSETQ. The CDR3 runs 17 residues. The CDR3 sequence is CASSPRAGGPGGGELFF.

The chain carries TRBV4-2 and TRBJ2-7; TCRdb proposes TRBD2, but this gene call is untestable without DNA. This CDR3 is built from 15 residues. Looked up from germline, CDR1 is LGHNA and CDR2 is YNFKEQ. CDR3 sequence reads: CASSQLTSGRHEQYF.

The chain's CDR3 is CASTLSKSGAEQFF. The J gene is TRBJ2-1, the V gene TRBV11-1; TCRdb calls TRBD2, which cannot be checked without DNA. Germline values: CDR1 SGHAT, CDR2 FQDESV (reference sequence). The CDR3 extends over 14 amino acids.